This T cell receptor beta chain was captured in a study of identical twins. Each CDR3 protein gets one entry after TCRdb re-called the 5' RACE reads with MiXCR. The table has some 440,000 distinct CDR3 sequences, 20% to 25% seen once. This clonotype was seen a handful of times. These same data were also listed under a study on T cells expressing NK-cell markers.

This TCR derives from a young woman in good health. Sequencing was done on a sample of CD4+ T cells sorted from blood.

The CDR3 DNA reads TGTGCCATCAGTGGAACTAGCGGTCCGCTCTCCGTGACCCAGTACTTC. Protein product: CAISGTSGPLSVTQYF. This chain links TRBV10-3 with TRBJ2-5; 8 bases are a match to TRBD2. Germline-derived CDR1 and CDR2 are ENHRY and SYGVKD. This CDR3 is built from 16 residues. Unmatched junction bases numbered 14, after V lost 4 bases and J lost 7 bases.